These 23 T cell receptor beta chains were all obtained from the same sample, sequenced in a study of T-cell reconstitution after alpha-beta-depleted transplantation in children. Unique molecular identifiers were built into the TCRbeta library. TCRdb called the PCR reads again in MiXCR, with one record for every CDR3 protein. Altogether some 550,000 distinct CDR3 sequences are present, 23% being singletons, with the ten largest covering 11% to 15%. Material: PBMCs, mostly from graft donor cells, obtained 360 days after TCRalphabeta/CD19-depleted stem cell transplant. The receptor set was obtained from a boy less than two years old who had a stem cell transplant for acute myeloid leukemia, so the T cells may come from the graft donor.

The CDR3 loop reads CATSRPDPGTDNYGYTF. DNA of the CDR3: TGTGCCACCAGCAGACCCGACCCCGGGACAGACAACTATGGCTACACCTTC. This chain links TRBV15 with TRBJ1-2; 7 nucleotides match TRBD1. This CDR3 region has 17 residues. Germline V lookup: CDR1 LNHNV, CDR2 YYDKDF (reference sequence). The junction had 11 bases not matched to a gene; V was cut back by 2 bases and J by 2 bases.

The rearrangement links TRBV28 to TRBJ2-7; D perhaps matches TRBD1 (6 bases). CDR1 is MDHEN and CDR2 is SYDVKM in the germline V gene. V was trimmed by 7 bases and J by 4 bases, leaving 14 bases between them. The CDR3 consists of 13 residues. The CDR3 reads CASTSQGQYEQYV. The CDR3 DNA sequence: TGTGCCAGCACCTCACAGGGTCAGTACGAGCAGTACGTC.

This chain links TRBV11-2 with TRBJ2-7; D perhaps matches TRBD2 (6 bases). The CDR3 has 14 residues. The V and J ends lost 4 bases and 2 bases respectively, with 12 bases between them. The germline CDR1 and CDR2 sequences are SGHAT and FQNNGV. The CDR3: CASSSPSVAYEQYV. The CDR3 DNA sequence: TGTGCCAGCAGCTCCCCTAGCGTTGCCTACGAGCAGTACGTC.

The sample holds many counts of this clonotype. The rearrangement links TRBV25-1 to TRBJ2-1; D uncertain. The CDR3 sequence is 12 residues long. The V end lost 6 bases, the J end lost 5 bases, and 8 bases lay between the germline ends. CDR1 and CDR2 (germline): MGHDK, SYGVNS. The CDR3 DNA follows: TGTGCCAGCAGAAAGGAACACAATGAGCAGTTCTTC. Translating it yields CASRKEHNEQFF.

The rearrangement links TRBV7-9 to TRBJ2-5, with D unclear. Per germline, CDR1 SEHNR and CDR2 FQNEAQ (reference sequence). V was pared by 0 bases and J by 1 base, with 9 bases between. The CDR3 is made up of 15 amino acids. The CDR3 sequence is CASSLAATPQETQYF. In nucleotides, the CDR3 is TGTGCCAGCAGCTTAGCGGCCACCCCCCAAGAGACCCAGTACTTC.

The CDR3 reads CAWSVGRFDYGYTF. CDR3 sequence (DNA): TGTGCCTGGAGTGTAGGCAGATTCGACTATGGCTACACCTTC. J is TRBJ1-2 and V is TRBV30; D gene uncertain. This CDR3 contains 14 residues. Germline V gene lookup returns CDR1 GTSNPN and CDR2 SVGIG (reference sequence). V was trimmed by 0 bases and J by 3 bases, leaving 11 bases between them.

This clonotype was seen ten or more times. The chain links TRBV7-2 to TRBJ2-7, with D perhaps TRBD1 (6 bases). Germline V gives CDR1 SGHTA, CDR2 FQGNSA. The V end lost 4 bases, the J end lost 3 bases, and 22 bases lay between the germline ends. The CDR3 is 17 residues long. CDR3 DNA sequence: TGTGCCAGCAGCTCTGACATGGGGGCTCCACTATTCTACGAGCAGTACTTC. It is translated as CASSSDMGAPLFYEQYF.

The V and J genes are TRBV27 and TRBJ2-3; TRBD1 aligns across 7 bases. With V trimmed by 6 bases and J by 1 base, 7 bases remained unmatched. The CDR3 runs 15 residues. Germline CDR1 MNHEY, CDR2 SMNVEV (reference sequence). The CDR3 loop reads CASRLQGPGTDTQYF. CDR3 nucleotide sequence: TGTGCCAGCAGACTACAGGGGCCAGGCACAGATACGCAGTATTTT.

The sample holds one count of this clonotype. The chain joins TRBV21-1 to TRBJ1-4. TRBV21-1 corresponds to a pseudogene. CDR3 length equals 15 residues. For the CDR3, the DNA is TGTGCCAGCAGCGAGGAGCAGACAAATAATGAAAAACTGTTTTTT. This sequence encodes CASSEEQTNNEKLFF.

This clonotype has a handful of counts. The V and J genes are TRBV6-5 and TRBJ1-1; D uncertain. V shed 3 bases and J shed 4 bases, with 9 bases lying between them. The germline gives CDR1 MNHEY, CDR2 SVGAGI. The CDR3 spans 13 residues. The CDR3 protein is CASSYIWSTEAFF. In DNA form, the CDR3 reads TGTGCCAGCAGTTATATATGGAGCACTGAAGCTTTCTTT.

This clonotype was detected a few times. The chain recombines TRBV20-1 with TRBJ2-3; D is undetermined. The length of the CDR3 is 15 residues. V gave up 1 base and J gave up 0 bases, with 11 bases separating them. Per the germline V gene, CDR1 is DFQATT and CDR2 is SNEGSKA (reference sequence). The CDR3 DNA reads as TGCAGTGCTAGAGCTTCATATACTAGCACAGATACGCAGTATTTT. This gives the protein CSARASYTSTDTQYF.

The chain uses TRBV7-7 and TRBJ2-5, with 8 bases fitting TRBD1. V dropped 5 bases and J dropped 2; count of bases not matched to a gene: 7. The germline V gene encodes CDR1 SSHAT and CDR2 FNYEAQ (reference sequence). CDR3 size: 15 residues. Here the CDR3 DNA reads TGTGCCAGCAGCCGTGGGACAGGTCCACAAGAGACCCAGTACTTC. This codes for CASSRGTGPQETQYF.

This chain links TRBV6-4 with TRBJ2-2; D is ambiguous. This CDR3 region has 14 residues. Between the trimmed V and J ends, which lost 7 bases and 2 bases, there was a span of 11 bases. Germline CDR1 is MRHNA and CDR2 is SNTAGT. Written as DNA, the CDR3 is TGTGCCAGCAATGCTGAGGTTAACACCGGGGAGCTGTTTTTT. Encoded protein: CASNAEVNTGELFF.

The chain uses TRBV6-1 and TRBJ2-5, with D possibly being TRBD2 (6 bases). Germline V gives CDR1 MNHNS, CDR2 SASEGT. The V and J ends lost 8 bases and 4 bases respectively, with 20 bases between them. The CDR3 sequence is 15 residues long. The CDR3 reads CASCIGRGSRETQYF. CDR3 nucleotides: TGTGCCAGCTGTATCGGGCGGGGCAGTCGAGAGACCCAGTACTTC.

The chain joins TRBV7-3 to TRBJ2-6; D unresolved. Germline CDR1 and CDR2: SGHTA and FQGTGA. V gave up 4 bases and J gave up 0 bases, with 10 bases separating them. This CDR3 comprises 16 residues. CDR3 in amino acids: CASSSGRTSGANVLTF. The CDR3 DNA follows: TGTGCCAGCAGCTCGGGCCGAACCTCTGGGGCCAACGTCCTGACTTTC.

V usage is TRBV20-1 and J usage is TRBJ2-5, with 8 bases matching TRBD2. With V trimmed by 6 bases and J by 4 bases, 7 bases remained unmatched. Germline CDR1 is DFQATT and CDR2 is SNEGSKA (reference sequence). This CDR3 has 13 amino acids. CDR3 DNA sequence: TGCAGTGCCATATTAGCGGGACGAGAGACCCAGTACTTC. Protein sequence: CSAILAGRETQYF.

The chain couples TRBV2 to TRBJ2-1; TRBD1 might be the D (5 bases). Trimming removed 3 bases from V and 4 bases from J, with 10 bases in between. Germline V gene sequence: CDR1 SNHLY, CDR2 FYNNEI. CDR3 length equals 14 residues. CDR3 loop: CASSETDPYNEQFF. The CDR3 bases are TGTGCCAGCAGTGAGACAGACCCTTACAATGAGCAGTTCTTC.

This clonotype was found a few times. The V and J genes are TRBV20-1 and TRBJ2-5; 9 bases match TRBD1. There are 16 residues in the CDR3. Trimming took 6 bases from V and 5 from J; bases not matched to a gene: 16. Germline V gene data show CDR1 as DFQATT and CDR2 as SNEGSKA (reference sequence). The CDR3 DNA sequence: TGCAGTGCCCCAAACGGACAGGGGATGGGGATGGAGACCCAGTACTTC. Its protein product is CSAPNGQGMGMETQYF.

The chain is built from TRBV7-8 and TRBJ2-7, with D unresolved. The germline gives CDR1 SGHVS, CDR2 FQNEAQ. This CDR3 spans 15 amino acids. Trimming took 1 base from V and 1 from J, leaving 11 bases between them. DNA of the CDR3: TGTGCCAGCAGCTTAGGGTACTGGGGATCCTACGAGCAGTACTTC. Translating gives CASSLGYWGSYEQYF.

This clonotype came up a few times. V usage is TRBV20-1 and J usage is TRBJ2-7, with 8 bases matching TRBD1. This CDR3 has 12 amino acids. The germline V gene encodes CDR1 DFQATT and CDR2 SNEGSKA (reference sequence). V lost 6 bases to trimming and J lost 4 bases; unmatched junction nucleotides: 5. The CDR3 nucleotides are TGCAGTGCCAGTGACAGGGGTTACGAGCAGTACTTC. This gives the protein CSASDRGYEQYF.

This clonotype was observed many times. The chain uses TRBV18 and TRBJ2-1; TRBD1 matches 10 bases. CDR3 length: 16 amino acids. The ends lost 6 bases at V and 10 bases at J; junction bases unmatched: 15. Germline-derived CDR1 and CDR2 are KGHSH and LQKENI. CDR3 loop: CASSPTGTGALGEQFF. CDR3 sequence (DNA): TGTGCCAGCTCTCCAACCGGGACAGGGGCCCTTGGCGAGCAGTTCTTC. Full variable domain (rest looked up from reference TRBV18 and TRBJ2-1): NAGVMQNPRHLVRRRGQEARLRCSPMKGHSHVYWYRQLPEEGLKFMVYLQKENIIDESGMPKERFSAEFPKEGPSILRIQQVVRGDSAAYFCASSPTGTGALGEQFFGPGTRLTVL.

The chain couples TRBV10-3 to TRBJ2-7; possibly TRBD1 or TRBD2 for D (5 bases each). Between the trimmed V and J ends, which lost 6 bases and 6 bases, there was a span of 24 bases. Per germline, CDR1 ENHRY and CDR2 SYGVKD. The CDR3 runs to 16 residues. The CDR3 DNA reads TGTGCCATCAGGGAATCCGGGACCGCTCTCTTGGGCGAGCAGTACTTC. It yields the protein CAIRESGTALLGEQYF.

The V call is TRBV7-2, the J call TRBJ1-1; D unclear. The ends were cut back, 1 base at V and 7 bases at J, with 16 bases in the middle. Germline V lookup: CDR1 SGHTA, CDR2 FQGNSA. CDR3 size: 15 residues. CDR3 DNA: TGTGCCAGCAGCTTAGGTGGGGTCCCCCAAGTTGAAGCTTTCTTT. This codes for CASSLGGVPQVEAFF.